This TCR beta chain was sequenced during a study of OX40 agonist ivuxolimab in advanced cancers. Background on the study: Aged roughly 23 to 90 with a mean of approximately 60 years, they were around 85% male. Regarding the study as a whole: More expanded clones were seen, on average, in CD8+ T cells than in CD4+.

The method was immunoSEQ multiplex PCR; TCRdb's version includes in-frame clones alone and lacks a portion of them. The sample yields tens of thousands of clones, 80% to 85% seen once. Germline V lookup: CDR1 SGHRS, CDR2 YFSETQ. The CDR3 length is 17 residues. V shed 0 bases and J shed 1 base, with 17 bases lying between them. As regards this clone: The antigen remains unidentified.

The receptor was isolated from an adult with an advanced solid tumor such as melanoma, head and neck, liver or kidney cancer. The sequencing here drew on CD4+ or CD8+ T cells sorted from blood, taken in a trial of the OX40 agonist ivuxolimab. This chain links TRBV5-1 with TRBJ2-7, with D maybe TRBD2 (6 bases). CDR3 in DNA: TGCGCCAGCAGCTTGGCGTTCGGTAGCGGCTTATCCTACGAGCAGTACTTC. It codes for CASSLAFGSGLSYEQYF.